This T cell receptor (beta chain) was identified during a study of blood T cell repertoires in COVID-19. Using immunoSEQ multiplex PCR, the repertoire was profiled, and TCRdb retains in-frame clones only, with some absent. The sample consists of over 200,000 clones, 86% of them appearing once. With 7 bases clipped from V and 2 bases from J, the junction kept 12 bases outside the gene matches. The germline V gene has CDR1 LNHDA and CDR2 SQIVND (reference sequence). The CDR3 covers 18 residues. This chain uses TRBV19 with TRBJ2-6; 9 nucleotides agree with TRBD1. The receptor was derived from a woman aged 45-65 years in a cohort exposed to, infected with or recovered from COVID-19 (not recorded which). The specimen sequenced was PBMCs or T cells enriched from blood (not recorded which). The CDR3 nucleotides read TGTGCCAGTATTGAGGACGGACAGGGGCGCCCTGGGGCCAACGTCCTGACTTTC. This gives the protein CASIEDGQGRPGANVLTF.